The rows below give T cell receptor beta chains drawn from one sample of a study of CD8+CD57+ T cells in acquired aplastic anemia. TCRdb re-called the reads through MiXCR, storing one row per CDR3 protein. The sample lists over 150,000 distinct CDR3 sequences; roughly 65% were seen once. Sequenced: sorted CD4+, CD8+, or CD8+CD57+ T cells (not recorded which) from PBMCs. The receptors originated from a human donor with aplastic anemia. The CDR3 runs from the conserved cysteine through the conserved F or W. Each record gives: D gene, clone size, V gene, J gene, CDR3 DNA, CDR3 protein. D genes are given only for firm matches. Part of the rows lack a size; the others show once, few, many or a class for expanded clones.

d_call: -; clone_size: many; v_call: TRBV7-8; j_call: TRBJ2-3; cdr3_nt: TGTGCCAGCAGCTTAGGAACAGATACGCAGTATTTT; cdr3_aa: CASSLGTDTQYF
d_call: TRBD1; clone_size: few; v_call: TRBV6-1; j_call: TRBJ2-4; cdr3_nt: TGTGCCAGCAGTTGGCCAGGGACAGGGGTCAACATTCAGTACTTC; cdr3_aa: CASSWPGTGVNIQYF
d_call: -; clone_size: -; v_call: TRBV15; j_call: TRBJ1-2; cdr3_nt: TGTGCCACCAGCAGGAGGGGGTTTGACTATGGCTACACCTTC; cdr3_aa: CATSRRGFDYGYTF
d_call: -; clone_size: -; v_call: TRBV11-3; j_call: TRBJ1-5; cdr3_nt: TGTGCCAGCAGCCTCCAGGGGAGCGATCAGCCCCAGCATTTT; cdr3_aa: CASSLQGSDQPQHF
d_call: -; clone_size: -; v_call: TRBV7-3; j_call: TRBJ1-2; cdr3_nt: TGTGCCAGCAGCTTACTCTCAGGGACCTACGGAGATGGCTACACCTTC; cdr3_aa: CASSLLSGTYGDGYTF
d_call: TRBD1; clone_size: -; v_call: TRBV19; j_call: TRBJ1-6; cdr3_nt: TGTGCCAGTAGTGTCGGACAGGGTGGTAATTCACCCCTCCACTTT; cdr3_aa: CASSVGQGGNSPLHF
d_call: -; clone_size: -; v_call: TRBV5-1; j_call: TRBJ2-3; cdr3_nt: TGCGCCAGCAGCAGGGAGAGTCCGAGTCTTCCATATTTT; cdr3_aa: CASSRESPSLPYF
d_call: -; clone_size: few; v_call: TRBV20-1; j_call: TRBJ2-1; cdr3_nt: TGCAGTGCTAGTGGTGCACTAGCCTCCTACAATGAGCAGTTCTTC; cdr3_aa: CSASGALASYNEQFF
d_call: -; clone_size: -; v_call: TRBV5-6; j_call: TRBJ2-5; cdr3_nt: TGTGCCAGCAGCAAGGGTGGGGGGGGCATGGAGACCCAGTACTTC; cdr3_aa: CASSKGGGGMETQYF
d_call: -; clone_size: -; v_call: TRBV12-3/TRBV12-4; j_call: TRBJ2-7; cdr3_nt: TGTGCCAGCAGCCCCGGTGGATGGGGTCAACCCTACGAGCAGTACTTC; cdr3_aa: CASSPGGWGQPYEQYF
d_call: -; clone_size: many; v_call: TRBV5-5; j_call: TRBJ1-2; cdr3_nt: TGTGCCAGCAGCTTTGGACCCGGGGATGGCTACACCTTC; cdr3_aa: CASSFGPGDGYTF
d_call: -; clone_size: -; v_call: TRBV7-9; j_call: TRBJ1-4; cdr3_nt: TGTGCCAGCAGCTTACGCCCGGTCGGGGGACTTGAAAAACTGTTTTTT; cdr3_aa: CASSLRPVGGLEKLFF
d_call: -; clone_size: -; v_call: TRBV7-2; j_call: TRBJ1-6; cdr3_nt: TGTGCCAGCAGCTTAGGGGGGTCCAATTCACCCCTCCACTTT; cdr3_aa: CASSLGGSNSPLHF
d_call: TRBD2; clone_size: once; v_call: TRBV20-1; j_call: TRBJ2-7; cdr3_nt: TGCAGTGTTACGGGGGGGTTCACCTACGAGCAGTACTTC; cdr3_aa: CSVTGGFTYEQYF
d_call: TRBD1; clone_size: once; v_call: TRBV20-1; j_call: TRBJ1-1; cdr3_nt: TGCAGTGCTAGAGCACAGGGGGGGCCTGAAGCTTTCTTT; cdr3_aa: CSARAQGGPEAFF
d_call: -; clone_size: -; v_call: TRBV24-1; j_call: TRBJ2-5; cdr3_nt: TGTGCCACCAGTGATTTAATGGGCCAGGGCCGGGAGACCCAGTACTTC; cdr3_aa: CATSDLMGQGRETQYF
d_call: TRBD1; clone_size: -; v_call: TRBV24-1; j_call: TRBJ1-1; cdr3_nt: TGTGCCACCAGTGACACCGGGACAGATACTGAAGCTTTCTTT; cdr3_aa: CATSDTGTDTEAFF